What follows are 23 T cell receptor beta chains derived from one specimen sequenced in a study of blood T cell repertoires in COVID-19. Generated by immunoSEQ multiplex PCR, the TCRdb table keeps only in-frame clones and is missing some. The table has some 300,000 clones, 90% to 95% seen once. Sequencing input: PBMCs or T cells enriched from blood (not recorded which). The receptor source for this set is a woman aged 30 to 39 who had been exposed to COVID-19.

The chain uses TRBV2 and TRBJ1-3; 7 nucleotides agree with TRBD1. The CDR3 has 20 amino acids. V dropped 2 bases and J dropped 0; count of bases not matched to a gene: 16. Germline V gene data show CDR1 as SNHLY and CDR2 as FYNNEI. In DNA form, the CDR3 reads TGTGCCAGCAGTGAACTTCGGACAGGCAGCCTGTTGAGCTCTGGAAACACCATATATTTT. Protein sequence: CASSELRTGSLLSSGNTIYF.

The chain employs TRBV19 and TRBJ2-7; 10 positions agree with TRBD1. Germline loops: CDR1 LNHDA, CDR2 SQIVND (reference sequence). The CDR3 is 15 amino acids. V was pared by 5 bases and J by 1 base, with 5 bases of the junction left unmatched. CDR3 bases: TGTGCCAGTAGTGCCGGGACAGGGGTATCCTACGAGCAGTACTTC. Amino acids: CASSAGTGVSYEQYF.

This chain uses TRBV3-1 (or the pseudogene TRBV3-2) with TRBJ2-4, with 7 positions matching TRBD2. Germline values: CDR1 LGHDT, CDR2 YNNKEL (reference sequence). J was trimmed by 0 bases and V by 4 bases; bases with no gene match: 12. CDR3 length: 18 amino acids. The CDR3 region is CASSPRAGLNLAKNIQYF. The CDR3 DNA reads as TGTGCCAGCAGCCCCAGAGCGGGATTGAACCTAGCCAAAAACATTCAGTACTTC.

V usage is TRBV6-5 and J usage is TRBJ1-4, with D maybe TRBD1 (5 bases). Germline CDR1 and CDR2: MNHEY and SVGAGI. Between the trimmed V and J ends, which lost 8 bases and 7 bases, there was a span of 11 bases. The CDR3 covers 12 residues. CDR3 in DNA: TGTGCCAGCCGGAGGGGCCGTGAAAAACTGTTTTTT. This gives the protein CASRRGREKLFF.

The chain couples TRBV7-9 to TRBJ2-3; TRBD2 matches at 9 bases. V dropped 4 bases and J dropped 1; count of bases not matched to a gene: 12. The CDR3 loop spans 18 amino acids. Germline CDR1 is SEHNR and CDR2 is FQNEAQ (reference sequence). This CDR3 reads CASSYGPSGGSRTDTQYF. CDR3 coding DNA: TGTGCCAGCAGCTACGGCCCCAGCGGGGGGTCTCGCACAGATACGCAGTATTTT.

J is TRBJ1-5 and V is TRBV19; D is possibly TRBD1 (6 bases). Deletions cut 2 bases from V and 7 bases from J, with 12 bases between. CDR1 and CDR2 (germline): LNHDA, SQIVND (reference sequence). The CDR3 is made up of 14 amino acids. The DNA for the CDR3 is TGTGCCAGTAGTATAACCACAGGGACGCAGCCCCAGCATTTT. Protein: CASSITTGTQPQHF.

This clone occurred once. J is TRBJ1-6 and V is TRBV7-9, with D possibly matching TRBD1 (6 bases). This CDR3 region has 14 residues. Deletions cut 1 base from V and 8 bases from J, with 9 bases between. Germline V gene sequence: CDR1 SEHNR, CDR2 FQNEAQ (reference sequence). This chain's CDR3 is CASSLEGQHSPLHF. CDR3 coding DNA: TGTGCCAGCAGCTTAGAGGGACAACATTCACCCCTCCACTTT.

DNA for the CDR3: TGTGCCAGCAGCCGCCGGCTAGCGGGGGATGTGGAGCTGTTTTTT. Encoded protein: CASSRRLAGDVELFF. V gene TRBV6-5 combines with J gene TRBJ2-2, with TRBD2 matching over 10 bases. This CDR3 is built from 15 residues. With V trimmed by 6 bases and J by 10 bases, 11 bases remained unmatched. Germline CDR1 MNHEY, CDR2 SVGAGI.

This chain links TRBV7-2 with TRBJ1-2, with 8 bases identical to TRBD1. Germline V CDR1 and CDR2: SGHTA, FQGNSA. V gave up 2 bases and J gave up 9 bases; unmatched junction bases: 8. The CDR3 consists of 14 residues. The DNA of the CDR3 is TGTGCCAGCAGCTTAACCGGACAGGGAGTAAGCTACACCTTC. Translating gives CASSLTGQGVSYTF.

V and J are TRBV12-3 or TRBV12-4 and TRBJ2-3, with a tentative D call TRBD2 (6 bases). V shed 1 base and J shed 10 bases, with 9 bases lying between them. CDR3 length: 12 residues. CDR3 amino acids: CASSLGGEAQYF. The CDR3 DNA is TGTGCCAGCAGTTTAGGGGGGGAGGCGCAGTATTTT.

The chain links TRBV6-5 to TRBJ1-2; D uncertain. The CDR3 is made up of 15 amino acids. Trimming left V 0 bases short and J 0 bases short, with 8 bases between. Looked up from germline, CDR1 is MNHEY and CDR2 is SVGAGI. The CDR3 spells CASSYSGRANYGYTF. The CDR3 nucleotides are TGTGCCAGCAGTTACTCGGGGAGAGCTAACTATGGCTACACCTTC.

The chain joins TRBV20-1 to TRBJ2-1, with 8 bases fitting TRBD2. The germline V gene encodes CDR1 DFQATT and CDR2 SNEGSKA (reference sequence). CDR3 size: 18 residues. The V and J ends lost 6 bases and 7 bases, in that order; junction bases with no gene match: 23. CDR3: CSASGVVSGVLTGNEQFF. CDR3 in DNA: TGCAGTGCAAGTGGGGTGGTTAGCGGGGTCCTTACTGGGAATGAGCAGTTCTTC.

V and J are TRBV5-5 and TRBJ1-5; weak D call: TRBD1 (5 bases). This CDR3 is built from 20 residues. CDR1 is SGHKS, CDR2 YYEKEE, per germline (reference sequence). Trimming stripped 3 bases from V and 6 bases from J, with 31 bases between. CDR3 coding DNA: TGTGCCAGCAGCTGGGGGGACTTTTTTCCCTACCCCCAGGGCAGTCAGCCCCAGCATTTT. It encodes CASSWGDFFPYPQGSQPQHF.

This clone was counted only a few times. The chain carries TRBV12-3 or TRBV12-4 and TRBJ2-7; 8 bases match TRBD2. There are 12 residues in the CDR3. V lost 5 bases to trimming and J lost 9 bases; unmatched junction nucleotides: 6. The DNA of the CDR3 is TGTGCCAGCAGTCCTATCGCGGGAGGGCAGTACTTC. It is translated as CASSPIAGGQYF.

The chain combines TRBV19 with TRBJ1-6; D is unclear. V was cut by 3 bases and J by 7 bases, with 16 bases left in between. The length of the CDR3 is 16 residues. The germline V gene encodes CDR1 LNHDA and CDR2 SQIVND (reference sequence). CDR3 bases: TGTGCCAGTAGTATTTCCGGGAGGACGAACAATTCACCCCTCCACTTT. This encodes CASSISGRTNNSPLHF.

The chain is built from TRBV3-1 (or the pseudogene TRBV3-2) and TRBJ1-6, with D possibly matching TRBD1 (6 bases). This CDR3 is built from 14 residues. The V gene's germline CDR1 is LGHDT and CDR2 YNNKEL (reference sequence). V was trimmed by 3 bases and J by 8 bases, leaving 11 bases between them. The CDR3 loop is CASSQHRDDSPLHF. The DNA of the CDR3 is TGTGCCAGCAGCCAGCACAGGGATGATTCACCCCTCCACTTT.

The gene calls are TRBV4-1 and TRBJ2-7, with a weak D call TRBD1 (5 bases). Trimming took 1 base from V and 4 from J, leaving 8 bases between them. The CDR3 runs 13 residues. The V gene's germline CDR1 is MGHRA and CDR2 YSYEKL. CDR3 amino acids: CASSQGNRYEQYF. The CDR3 bases are TGCGCCAGCAGCCAAGGGAACAGGTACGAGCAGTACTTC.

This chain uses TRBV7-3 with TRBJ2-6, with D possibly matching TRBD1 (6 bases). V gave up 1 base and J gave up 4 bases, with 20 bases separating them. The CDR3 totals 19 residues. The germline CDR1 and CDR2 sequences are SGHTA and FQGTGA. The CDR3 nucleotides read TGTGCCAGCAGCTTAATCCAGGGACACGAGGGTCTGGGGGCCAACGTCCTGACTTTC. Amino acids: CASSLIQGHEGLGANVLTF.

The gene calls are TRBV24-1 and TRBJ2-7; 10 bases map to TRBD1. CDR1 is KGHDR and CDR2 is SFDVKD in the germline V gene. Trimming at V came to 4 bases and at J to 2 bases, leaving 1 base not matched to a gene. The CDR3 extends over 14 amino acids. CDR3 in amino acids: CATSETGGPYEQYF. In DNA, the CDR3 is TGTGCCACCAGTGAGACAGGGGGCCCCTACGAGCAGTACTTC.

The chain joins TRBV5-5 to TRBJ2-3, with 8 bases matching TRBD2. The CDR3 is 13 amino acids. CDR1 SGHKS and CDR2 YYEKEE come from the germline V gene (reference sequence). With V trimmed by 6 bases and J by 3 bases, 3 bases remained unmatched. This CDR3 reads CASTRGGTDTQYF. The CDR3 bases are TGTGCCAGCACCCGGGGGGGAACAGATACGCAGTATTTT. The full variable domain, its missing parts supplied by reference TRBV5-5 and TRBJ2-3, is DAGVTQSPTHLIKTRGQQVTLRCSPISGHKSVSWYQQVLGQGPQFIFQYYEKEERGRGNFPDRFSARQFPNYSSELNVNALLLGDSALYLCASTRGGTDTQYFGPGTRLTVL.

The V gene is TRBV5-1, the J gene TRBJ1-2; 11 nucleotides match TRBD1. V lost 3 bases and J lost 8; bases outside the gene matches: 6. The CDR3 covers 14 residues. Germline assignment: CDR1 SGHRS and CDR2 YFSETQ. The chain's CDR3 is CASSSRTGGGGYTF. The CDR3 nucleotides read TGCGCCAGCAGCTCCAGGACAGGGGGCGGCGGCTACACCTTC.

This chain links TRBV30 with TRBJ2-5, with D perhaps TRBD1 (6 bases). CDR1 GTSNPN and CDR2 SVGIG come from the germline V gene (reference sequence). The V gene lost 5 bases and the J gene lost 1 base, with 17 bases spanning the gap. This CDR3 is 15 amino acids long. The DNA for the CDR3 is TGTGCCTGGGGGTTAGGACAGTCAAGCCAAGAGACCCAGTACTTC. This codes for CAWGLGQSSQETQYF.

The chain links TRBV28 to TRBJ2-3; D possibly corresponds to TRBD1 (7 bases). The V gene lost 2 bases and the J gene lost 1 base, with 10 bases spanning the gap. The germline gives CDR1 MDHEN, CDR2 SYDVKM. The CDR3 has 15 residues. In DNA, the CDR3 is TGTGCCAGCAGTTTACAGGGGGGAGGCACAGATACGCAGTATTTT. This sequence encodes CASSLQGGGTDTQYF.